Listed here are 10 T cell receptor beta chains from one sample, sequenced in a study of blood T cell repertoires in COVID-19. Method: immunoSEQ multiplex PCR; TCRdb's copy keeps in-frame clones and lacks some. The data hold 200,000 or so clones, with around 84% observed a single time. Material: peripheral blood. All receptors come from an elderly woman with COVID-19, enrolled during active disease.

The J gene is TRBJ2-5, the V gene TRBV7-2; D is unresolved. Germline assignment: CDR1 SGHTA and CDR2 FQGNSA. V was trimmed by 1 base and J by 2 bases, leaving 5 bases between them. The CDR3 is made up of 13 amino acids. The CDR3 protein is CASSLVLQETQYF. DNA of the CDR3: TGTGCCAGCAGCTTAGTACTGCAAGAGACCCAGTACTTC.

The chain employs TRBV6-6 and TRBJ2-2, with TRBD1 matching 10 bases. There are 16 residues in the CDR3. The trim removed 5 bases at V and 4 bases at J, leaving 7 bases unmatched. Germline V lookup: CDR1 MNHNY, CDR2 SVGAGI (reference sequence). CDR3 bases: TGTGCCAGCAGTCAGACTCGGACAGGGGGCACCGGGGAGCTGTTTTTT. This gives the protein CASSQTRTGGTGELFF.

CDR3 loop: CASERGTDTDTQYF. In DNA form, the CDR3 reads TGCGCCAGCGAGCGGGGCACTGACACAGATACGCAGTATTTT. The V and J genes are TRBV5-1 and TRBJ2-3, with 7 bases identical to TRBD2. The CDR3 runs 14 residues. The ends lost 7 bases at V and 2 bases at J; junction bases unmatched: 7. Looked up from germline, CDR1 is SGHRS and CDR2 is YFSETQ.

This chain connects TRBV18 to TRBJ2-4, with a weak D call TRBD1 (6 bases). Trimming removed 2 bases at V and 4 bases at J, with 12 bases between. This CDR3 is 15 amino acids long. CDR1 is KGHSH, CDR2 LQKENI, per germline. The CDR3 loop reads CASSPSGTPKNIQYF. The CDR3 bases are TGTGCCAGCTCACCATCGGGGACACCGAAAAACATTCAGTACTTC.

The chain joins TRBV19 to TRBJ1-1, with D maybe TRBD1 (5 bases). The germline V gene has CDR1 LNHDA and CDR2 SQIVND (reference sequence). The germline V and J ends were trimmed by 5 bases and 3 bases, with 13 bases remaining between them. This CDR3 has 14 amino acids. The CDR3 spells CASSLWGDHTEAFF. The CDR3, as DNA: TGTGCCAGTAGTCTCTGGGGGGATCACACTGAAGCTTTCTTT.

The chain is built from TRBV4-3 and TRBJ1-4; 8 bases fit TRBD1. The length of the CDR3 is 18 residues. The germline V gene encodes CDR1 LGHNA and CDR2 YSLEER. J gave up 8 bases and V 4 bases, and 18 bases lay outside the gene matches. CDR3 region: CASSREPGTGTGREKLFF. CDR3 bases: TGCGCCAGCAGCCGCGAACCCGGAACCGGGACAGGACGCGAAAAACTGTTTTTT.

This sequence joins TRBV11-2 and TRBJ2-1, with 14 bases matching TRBD2. The CDR3 contains 13 residues. Germline V gives CDR1 SGHAT, CDR2 FQNNGV. Germline trimming cut 4 bases from V and 14 bases from J; bases unmatched to any gene: 4. The CDR3 DNA is TGTGCCAGCAGCTCCGGGACTAGCGGGGGAGAGTTCTTC. It yields the protein CASSSGTSGGEFF.

The chain combines TRBV7-6 with TRBJ2-5; TRBD2 matches at 9 bases. Germline V gene sequence: CDR1 SGHVS, CDR2 FNYEAQ. The CDR3 extends over 16 amino acids. V lost 2 bases, J lost 2 bases, and 6 bases stayed unmatched. The CDR3: CASSLISAGGQETQYF. The CDR3 bases are TGTGCCAGCAGCTTAATCTCAGCGGGGGGTCAAGAGACCCAGTACTTC.

V is TRBV18 and J is TRBJ1-1; D may be TRBD1 (5 bases). The CDR3 length is 14 residues. Trimming pared 3 bases from V and 1 base from J, leaving 9 bases between. Per the germline V gene, CDR1 is KGHSH and CDR2 is LQKENI. CDR3 in amino acids: CASSPGQQNTEAFF. Here the CDR3 DNA reads TGTGCCAGCTCACCGGGGCAGCAGAACACTGAAGCTTTCTTT.

The sample holds one count of this clone. J is TRBJ1-2 and V is TRBV7-8; 10 bases agree with TRBD1. V shed 4 bases and J 4 bases; nucleotides not matched to a gene: 6. Germline V gives CDR1 SGHVS, CDR2 FQNEAQ. This CDR3 contains 15 residues. The CDR3 is CASSSGQGMRYGYTF. CDR3 nucleotides: TGTGCCAGCAGCTCGGGACAGGGGATGCGCTATGGCTACACCTTC.